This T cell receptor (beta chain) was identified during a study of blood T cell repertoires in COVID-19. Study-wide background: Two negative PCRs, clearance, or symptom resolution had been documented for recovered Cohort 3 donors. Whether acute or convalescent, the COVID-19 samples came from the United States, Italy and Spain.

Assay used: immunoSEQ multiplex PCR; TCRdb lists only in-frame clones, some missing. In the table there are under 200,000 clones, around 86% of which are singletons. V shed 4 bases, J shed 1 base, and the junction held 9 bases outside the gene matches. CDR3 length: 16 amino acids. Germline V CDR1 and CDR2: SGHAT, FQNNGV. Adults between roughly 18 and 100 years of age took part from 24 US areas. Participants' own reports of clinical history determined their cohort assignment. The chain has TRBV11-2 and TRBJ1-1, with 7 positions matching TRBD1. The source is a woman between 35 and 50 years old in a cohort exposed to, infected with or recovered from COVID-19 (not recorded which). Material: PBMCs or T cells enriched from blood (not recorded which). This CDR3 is CASSSNRGPRNTEAFF. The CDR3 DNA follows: TGTGCCAGCAGCTCGAACAGGGGTCCGCGGAACACTGAAGCTTTCTTT.